This T cell receptor beta chain was profiled in a study of T cell responses to AZD1222 COVID-19 vaccine. Whole-study findings and limits: Two AZD1222 doses significantly raised spike-specific TCR breadth and depth over controls.

As to this clone: Its antigen is undetermined.

Sequencing used immunoSEQ multiplex PCR; TCRdb keeps in-frame clones, though not all of them. Of some 170,000 clones in the sample, 94% were seen once. This sequence was found in an adult who received the AZD1222 COVID-19 vaccine. Source: peripheral blood, taken 28 days after the second AZD1222 dose.

CDR3 sequence: CASSPFTGGLDEQYF. The CDR3 region has the DNA TGTGCCAGCAGCCCCTTCACCGGGGGGCTCGACGAGCAGTACTTC. This chain connects TRBV9 to TRBJ2-7; tentatively, D is TRBD2 (7 bases). Looked up from germline, CDR1 is SGDLS and CDR2 is YYNGEE. V was cut by 4 bases and J by 5 bases, with 19 bases left in between. The CDR3 sequence is 15 residues long.